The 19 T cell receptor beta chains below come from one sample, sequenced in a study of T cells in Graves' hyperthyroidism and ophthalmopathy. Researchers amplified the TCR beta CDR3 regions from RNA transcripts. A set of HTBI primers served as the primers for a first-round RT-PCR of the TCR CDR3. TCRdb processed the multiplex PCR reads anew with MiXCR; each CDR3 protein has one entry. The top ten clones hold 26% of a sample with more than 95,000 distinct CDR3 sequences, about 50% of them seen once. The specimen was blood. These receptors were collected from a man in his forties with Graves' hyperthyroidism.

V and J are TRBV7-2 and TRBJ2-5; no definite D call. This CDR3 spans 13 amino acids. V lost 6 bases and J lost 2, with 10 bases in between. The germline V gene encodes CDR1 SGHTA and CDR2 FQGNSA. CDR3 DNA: TGTGCCAGCAGTTCCTACCTTCAAGAGACCCAGTACTTC. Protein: CASSSYLQETQYF.

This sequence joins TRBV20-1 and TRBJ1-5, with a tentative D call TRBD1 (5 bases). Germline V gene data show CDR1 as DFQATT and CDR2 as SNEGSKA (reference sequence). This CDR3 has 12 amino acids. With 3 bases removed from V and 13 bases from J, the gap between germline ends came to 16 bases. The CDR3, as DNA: TGCAGTGCTAGTCCCGGGGGGTACGAGCAGCATTTT. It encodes CSASPGGYEQHF.

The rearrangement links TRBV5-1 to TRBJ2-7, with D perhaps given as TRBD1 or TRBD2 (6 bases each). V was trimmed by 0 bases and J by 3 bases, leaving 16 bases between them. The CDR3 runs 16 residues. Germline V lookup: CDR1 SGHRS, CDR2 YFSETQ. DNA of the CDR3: TGCGCCAGCAGCTTGGCCGCGGGGTCAGGGGACTACGAGCAGTACTTC. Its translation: CASSLAAGSGDYEQYF.

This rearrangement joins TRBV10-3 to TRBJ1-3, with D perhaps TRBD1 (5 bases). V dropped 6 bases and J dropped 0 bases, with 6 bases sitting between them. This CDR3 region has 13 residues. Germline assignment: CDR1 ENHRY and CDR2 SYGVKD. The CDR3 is CAIRDSSGNTIYF. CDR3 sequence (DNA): TGTGCCATCAGAGACAGCTCTGGAAACACCATATATTTT.

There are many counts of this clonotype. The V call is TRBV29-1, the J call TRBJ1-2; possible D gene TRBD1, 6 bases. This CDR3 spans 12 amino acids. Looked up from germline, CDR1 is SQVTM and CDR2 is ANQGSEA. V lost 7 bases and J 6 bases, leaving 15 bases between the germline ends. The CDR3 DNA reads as TGCAGCGGCGGGGGGGGGCAGGATGGCTACACCTTC. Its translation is CSGGGGQDGYTF.

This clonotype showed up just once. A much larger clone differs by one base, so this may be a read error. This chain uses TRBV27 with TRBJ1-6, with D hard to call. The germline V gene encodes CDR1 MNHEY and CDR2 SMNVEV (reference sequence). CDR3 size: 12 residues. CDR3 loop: CASRMDNSHLHF. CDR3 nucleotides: TGTGCCAGCAGGATGGATAATTCACACCTCCACTTT.

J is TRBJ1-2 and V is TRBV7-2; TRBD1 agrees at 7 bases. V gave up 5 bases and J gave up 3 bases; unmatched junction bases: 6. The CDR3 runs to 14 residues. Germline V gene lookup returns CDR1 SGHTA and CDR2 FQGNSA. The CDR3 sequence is CASSTQGLDYGYTF. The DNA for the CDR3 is TGTGCCAGCAGCACACAGGGGTTGGACTATGGCTACACCTTC.

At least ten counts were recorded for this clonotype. For the CDR3, the DNA is TGCAGTGCTCCGACTAGCGGTAAAGGTTGGGACATTCAGTACTTC. It translates to CSAPTSGKGWDIQYF. The chain links TRBV20-1 to TRBJ2-4, with 9 bases matching TRBD2. CDR1 is DFQATT, CDR2 SNEGSKA, per germline (reference sequence). This CDR3 contains 15 residues. Trimming removed 5 bases from V and 8 bases from J; junction bases left unmatched: 13.

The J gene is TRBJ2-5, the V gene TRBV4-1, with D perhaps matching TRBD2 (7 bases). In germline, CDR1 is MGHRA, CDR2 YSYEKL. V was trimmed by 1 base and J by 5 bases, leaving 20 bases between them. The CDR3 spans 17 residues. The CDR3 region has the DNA TGCGCCAGCAGCCAAGGTCCCACGAGGGGGGGGTGGGAGACCCAGTACTTC. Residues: CASSQGPTRGGWETQYF.

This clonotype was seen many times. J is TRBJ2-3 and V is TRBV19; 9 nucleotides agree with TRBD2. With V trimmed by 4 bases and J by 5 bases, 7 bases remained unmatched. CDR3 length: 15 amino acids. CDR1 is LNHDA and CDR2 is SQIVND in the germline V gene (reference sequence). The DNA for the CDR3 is TGTGCCAGTAGTAAGCCGGGACTAGCAAGAGATACGCAGTATTTT. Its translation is CASSKPGLARDTQYF.

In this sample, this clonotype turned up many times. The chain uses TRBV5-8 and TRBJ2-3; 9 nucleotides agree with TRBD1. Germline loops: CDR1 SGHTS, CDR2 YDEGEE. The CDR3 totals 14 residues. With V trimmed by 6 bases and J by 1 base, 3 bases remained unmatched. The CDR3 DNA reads TGTGCCAGCACCCGGGACAGGGGCACAGATACGCAGTATTTT. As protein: CASTRDRGTDTQYF.

The CDR3 bases are TGTGCCAGCAGTTTACGGACGGGATCAACCTACGAGCAGTACTTC. Protein sequence: CASSLRTGSTYEQYF. V is TRBV7-9 and J is TRBJ2-7; D is possibly TRBD2 (5 bases). The V gene's germline CDR1 is SEHNR and CDR2 FQNEAQ (reference sequence). V was pared by 6 bases and J by 2 bases, with 17 bases between. This CDR3 spans 15 amino acids.

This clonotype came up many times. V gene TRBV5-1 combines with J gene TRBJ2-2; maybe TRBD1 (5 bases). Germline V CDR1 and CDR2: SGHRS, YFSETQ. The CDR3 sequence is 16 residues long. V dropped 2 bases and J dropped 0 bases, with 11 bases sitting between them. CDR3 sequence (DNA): TGCGCCAGCAGCTTAACGACAGCTGCGAACACCGGGGAGCTGTTTTTT. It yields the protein CASSLTTAANTGELFF.

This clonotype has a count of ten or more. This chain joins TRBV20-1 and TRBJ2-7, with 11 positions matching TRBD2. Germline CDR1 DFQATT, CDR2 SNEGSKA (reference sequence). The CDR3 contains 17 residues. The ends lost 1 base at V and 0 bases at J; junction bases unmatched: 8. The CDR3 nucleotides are TGCAGTGCTAGAGGTAGCGGGGGGGCCGGGAGCTCCTACGAGCAGTACTTC. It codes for CSARGSGGAGSSYEQYF.

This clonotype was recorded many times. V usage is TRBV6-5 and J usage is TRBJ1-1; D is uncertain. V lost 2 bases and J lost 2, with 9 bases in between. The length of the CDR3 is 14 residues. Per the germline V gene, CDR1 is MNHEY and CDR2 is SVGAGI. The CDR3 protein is CASSYSQINTEAFF. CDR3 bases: TGTGCCAGCAGTTACAGTCAGATCAACACTGAAGCTTTCTTT.

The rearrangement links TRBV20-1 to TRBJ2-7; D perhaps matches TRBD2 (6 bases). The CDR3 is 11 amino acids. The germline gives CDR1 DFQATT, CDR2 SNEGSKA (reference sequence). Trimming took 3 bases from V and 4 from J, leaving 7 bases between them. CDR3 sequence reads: CSASGGYEQYF. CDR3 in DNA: TGCAGTGCTAGCGGAGGGTACGAGCAGTACTTC.

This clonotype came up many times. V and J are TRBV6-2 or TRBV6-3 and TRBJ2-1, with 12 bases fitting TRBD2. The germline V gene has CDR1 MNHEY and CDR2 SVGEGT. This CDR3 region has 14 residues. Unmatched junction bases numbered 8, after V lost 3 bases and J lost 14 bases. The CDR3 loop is CASSYRLAGEDEFF. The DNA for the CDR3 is TGTGCCAGCAGTTATCGACTAGCGGGAGAGGATGAGTTCTTC.

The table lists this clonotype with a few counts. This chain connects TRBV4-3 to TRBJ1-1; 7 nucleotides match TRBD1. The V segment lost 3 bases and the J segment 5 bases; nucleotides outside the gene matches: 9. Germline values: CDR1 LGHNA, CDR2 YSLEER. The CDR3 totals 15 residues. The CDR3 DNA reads TGCGCCAGCAGCCAGGGGGCAGGGGGGGTAACTGAAGCTTTCTTT. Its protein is CASSQGAGGVTEAFF.

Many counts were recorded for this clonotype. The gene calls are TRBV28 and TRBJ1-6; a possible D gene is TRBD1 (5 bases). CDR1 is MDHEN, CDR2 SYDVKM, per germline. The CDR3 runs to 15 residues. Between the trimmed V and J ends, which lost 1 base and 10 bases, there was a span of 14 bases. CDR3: CASSLLWTKGSPLHF. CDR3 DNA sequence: TGTGCCAGCAGTTTATTGTGGACAAAAGGGTCACCCCTCCACTTT.